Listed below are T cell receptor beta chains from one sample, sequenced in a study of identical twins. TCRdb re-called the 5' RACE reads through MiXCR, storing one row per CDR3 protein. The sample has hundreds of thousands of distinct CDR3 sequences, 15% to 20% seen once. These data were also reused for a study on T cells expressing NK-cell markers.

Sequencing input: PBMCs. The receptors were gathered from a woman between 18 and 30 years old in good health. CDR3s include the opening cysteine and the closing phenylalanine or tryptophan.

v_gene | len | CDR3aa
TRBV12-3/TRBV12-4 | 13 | CASSLGLGAEQFF
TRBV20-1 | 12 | CSTRGPNTEAFF
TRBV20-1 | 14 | CSAPTSSWANIQYF
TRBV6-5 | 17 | CASSYSASETLSYEQYF
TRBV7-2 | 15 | CASSFGGNLYNEQFF
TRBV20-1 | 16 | CSARRRRLEAKNIQYF
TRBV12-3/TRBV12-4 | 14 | CASLGGTSNTEAFF
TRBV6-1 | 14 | CASSGQGRDQPQHF
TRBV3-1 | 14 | CASSHGLIGETQYF
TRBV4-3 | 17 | CASSPIPGTSGRYEQFF
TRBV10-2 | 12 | CAILGTNYGYTF
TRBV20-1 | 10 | CSAQSGKLFF
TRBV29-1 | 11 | CSVSGTGELFF
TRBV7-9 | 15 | CASSLAEGSYNEQFF
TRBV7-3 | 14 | CASSRGGETDTQYF
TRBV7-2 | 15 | CASSPPANLGTEAFF
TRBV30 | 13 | CAWSFSRDTEAFF
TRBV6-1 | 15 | CASSEGLGGTYEQYF
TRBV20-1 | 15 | CSARPLEDRNYGYTF
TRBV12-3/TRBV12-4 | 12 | CASSPDDSPLHF
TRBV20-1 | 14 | CSAWRGQGDEKLFF
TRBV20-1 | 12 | CSAREGVSGYTF
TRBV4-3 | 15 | CASSQDGGHGNTIYF
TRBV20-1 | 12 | CSARSTNYGYTF
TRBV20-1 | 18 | CSAGTAAGRAVSSYEQYF
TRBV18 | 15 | CASSPPKGGDYEQYF
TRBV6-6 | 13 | CASSYSTVGGQFF
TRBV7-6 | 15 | CASSPRTGMDNEQFF
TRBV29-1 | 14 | CSVRTGLSTDTQYF
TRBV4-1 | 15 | CASSQERGQVYEQYF
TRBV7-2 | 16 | CASSLPWTWDRAEQFF
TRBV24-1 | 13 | CATSDLGQPTQYF
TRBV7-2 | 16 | CASSSTSGTAYNEQFF
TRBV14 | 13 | CASSYRARSEAFF
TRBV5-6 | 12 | CASRQGFHEQYF
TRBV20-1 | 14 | CSASRGSMDEKLFF
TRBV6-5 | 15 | CASSYSGTANTEAFF
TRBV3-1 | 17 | CASSQGYPGADFGEAFF
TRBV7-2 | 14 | CASSRLLAKETQYF
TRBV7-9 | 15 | CASSFEGQGYEKLFF
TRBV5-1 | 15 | CASSLDRVRNTEAFF
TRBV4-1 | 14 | CASSRSDRTGELFF
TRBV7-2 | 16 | CASSLRTGEALTEQYF
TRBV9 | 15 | CASSSNSGISYEQYF
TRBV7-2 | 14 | CASSSPLVYNEQFF
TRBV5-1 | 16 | CASSLDSRGANEKLFF
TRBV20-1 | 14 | CSASNWAAQETQYF
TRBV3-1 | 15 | CASSQEGLAPYEQYF
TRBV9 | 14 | CASSVGVVKETQYF
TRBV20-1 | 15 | CSARPLGQLNQPQHF
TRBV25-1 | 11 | CASSAYIGYTF
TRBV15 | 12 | CATGANQETQYF
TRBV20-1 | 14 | CSAVRTSGRDTQYF
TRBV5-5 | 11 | CASIRGTAAFF
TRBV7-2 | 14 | CASSDPGISYEQYF
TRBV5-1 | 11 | CASSLAERQYF
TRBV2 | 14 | CASSDGTDYRPQHF
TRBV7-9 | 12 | CASSFRPSGYTF
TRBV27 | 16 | CASSRIVRDPNNEQFF
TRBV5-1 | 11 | CASSLEGQQFF